This T cell receptor beta chain derives from a study of CD8 T cells in ankylosing spondylitis. General study results and limits: What seemed typical of ankylosing spondylitis blood was a TCR beta motif built from about eight highly homologous variants.

Remarks on this clonotype: Its antigen is not identified.

TCRdb recomputed calls from the 5' RACE reads with MiXCR, one row per CDR3 protein. The table shows approximately 540,000 distinct CDR3 sequences, with roughly 12% occurring only once. Germline V gene lookup returns CDR1 SGHRS and CDR2 YFSETQ. The length of the CDR3 is 14 residues. V was cut by 0 bases and J by 7 bases, with 13 bases left in between. The chain employs TRBV5-1 and TRBJ2-5, with a weak D call TRBD1 (6 bases). The TCR sequence derives from a male donor with ankylosing spondylitis. Sequenced: blood, either unsorted or a sorted T cell fraction (not recorded which). The CDR3 region is CASSLGQGFGTQYF. CDR3 bases: TGCGCCAGCAGCTTGGGTCAGGGGTTCGGGACCCAGTACTTC.